This note documents a single T cell receptor beta chain sequence. What it recognizes is unknown. The source of the sample is a study of PD-1 blockade in mismatch repair-deficient tumors. Study as a whole: Patients had over ten mismatch repair-deficient cancer types and were previously treated and progressing. Study findings and constraints: Rapid post-treatment expansion, then contraction, generally preceding radiologic response, marked tumor-resident clones.

This CDR3 has 14 residues. V was pared by 0 bases and J by 0 bases, with 5 bases between. Germline loops: CDR1 SGDLS, CDR2 YYNGEE. Every patient had mismatch repair deficiency by PCR or immunohistochemistry. TCRs were sequenced from a few patients responding to pembrolizumab. Data came from immunoSEQ multiplex PCR; TCRdb stores just in-frame clones and leaves some out. Seen here are 60,000 to 70,000 clones, around 88% observed once, and the top ten hold about 15%. Here the sequenced sample was peripheral blood, taken 52 weeks after starting pembrolizumab. This rearrangement joins TRBV9 to TRBJ2-3; D is ambiguous. This receptor was identified in an adult with mismatch repair-deficient cancer. CDR3 sequence (DNA): TGTGCCAGCAGCGTAGAAGGGAGCACAGATACGCAGTATTTT. This encodes CASSVEGSTDTQYF.